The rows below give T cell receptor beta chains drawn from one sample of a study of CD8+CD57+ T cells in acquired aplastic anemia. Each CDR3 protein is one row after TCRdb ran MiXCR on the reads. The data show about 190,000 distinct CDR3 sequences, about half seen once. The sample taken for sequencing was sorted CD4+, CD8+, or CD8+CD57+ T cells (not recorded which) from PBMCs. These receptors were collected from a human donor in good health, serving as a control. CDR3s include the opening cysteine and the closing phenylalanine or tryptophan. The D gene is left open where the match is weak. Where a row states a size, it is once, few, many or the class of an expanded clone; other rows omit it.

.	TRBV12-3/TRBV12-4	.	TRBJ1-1	CASSSYREWTEAFF	TGTGCCAGCAGCAGCTACAGGGAATGGACTGAAGCTTTCTTT
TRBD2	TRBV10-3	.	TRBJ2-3	CAISESSWPSGGTDTQYF	TGTGCCATCAGTGAGTCGTCGTGGCCTAGCGGGGGCACAGATACGCAGTATTTT
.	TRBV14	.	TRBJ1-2	CASGPGPSYGYTF	TGTGCCAGCGGCCCCGGGCCGAGCTATGGCTACACCTTC
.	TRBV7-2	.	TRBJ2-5	CASRSPGPTRTQYF	TGTGCCAGCAGATCCCCGGGCCCGACACGGACCCAGTACTTC
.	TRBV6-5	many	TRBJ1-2	CASRPTGPYGYTF	TGTGCCAGCAGGCCTACAGGGCCCTATGGCTACACCTTC
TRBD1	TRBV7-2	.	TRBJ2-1	CASSWDRNNEQFF	TGTGCCAGCAGCTGGGACAGGAACAATGAGCAGTTCTTC
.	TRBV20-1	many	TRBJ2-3	CSARDVQGGVNTQYF	TGCAGTGCTAGAGATGTCCAGGGGGGGGTGAATACGCAGTATTTT
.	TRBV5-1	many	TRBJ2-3	CASSQRDPGVSTQYF	TGCGCCAGCAGTCAAAGGGACCCCGGGGTGTCTACGCAGTATTTT
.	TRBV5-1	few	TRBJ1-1	CASSLAQFTEAFF	TGCGCCAGCAGCTTGGCCCAATTCACTGAAGCTTTCTTT
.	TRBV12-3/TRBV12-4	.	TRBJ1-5	CASSTVWQPQHF	TGTGCCAGCAGTACAGTATGGCAGCCCCAGCATTTT
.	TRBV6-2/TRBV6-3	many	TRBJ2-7	CASSYLANEQYF	TGTGCCAGCAGTTACCTGGCCAACGAGCAGTACTTC
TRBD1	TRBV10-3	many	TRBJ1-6	CAISPDRGANSPLHF	TGTGCCATCAGCCCCGACAGGGGCGCGAATTCACCCCTCCACTTT
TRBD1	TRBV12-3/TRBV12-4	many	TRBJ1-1	CASSPFRQGTLNTEAFF	TGTGCCAGCAGTCCATTCAGACAGGGTACCCTGAACACTGAAGCTTTCTTT
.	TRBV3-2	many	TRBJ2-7	CASTPRQALSYEQYF	TGTGCCAGCACCCCCAGACAAGCCCTCTCCTACGAGCAGTACTTC
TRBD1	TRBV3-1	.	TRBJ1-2	CASSGIGTGELYGYTF	TGTGCCAGCAGCGGGATCGGGACAGGGGAACTCTATGGCTACACCTTC
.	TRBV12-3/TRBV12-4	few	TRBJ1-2	CASSSDVYYGYTF	TGTGCCAGCAGTTCCGACGTATACTATGGCTACACCTTC
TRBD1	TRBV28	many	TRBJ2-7	CASSPSGTGASYEQYF	TGTGCCAGCAGCCCATCCGGGACAGGGGCCTCCTACGAGCAGTACTTC
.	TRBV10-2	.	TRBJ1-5	CARGGRGLTDTQHF	TGCGCCAGAGGTGGGCGGGGTTTGACAGATACGCAGCATTTT
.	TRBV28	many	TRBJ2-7	CASSPHDGEQYF	TGTGCCAGCAGCCCTCACGACGGGGAGCAGTACTTC
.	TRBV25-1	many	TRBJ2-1	CASSSRRDLLFF	TGTGCCAGCAGTTCAAGGAGGGATTTGTTGTTCTTC
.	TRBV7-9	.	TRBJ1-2	CASSTIPYAGNYGYTF	TGTGCCAGCAGCACAATCCCTTATGCAGGGAACTATGGCTACACCTTC
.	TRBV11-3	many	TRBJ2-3	CASSLGSPADTDTQYF	TGTGCCAGCAGCTTGGGCAGTCCAGCGGACACAGATACGCAGTATTTT
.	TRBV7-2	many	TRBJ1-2	CASSLAFAVTNYGYTF	TGTGCCAGCAGCTTAGCTTTTGCGGTAACTAACTATGGCTACACCTTC
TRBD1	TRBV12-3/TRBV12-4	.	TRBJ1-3	CASSLGIGTGKSLGTSSGNTIYF	TGTGCCAGCAGTTTGGGAATCGGGACAGGGAAATCTCTGGGCACTTCCTCTGGAAACACCATATATTTT
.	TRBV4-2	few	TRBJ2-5	CASSQVTQYF	TGTGCCAGCAGCCAAGTGACCCAGTACTTC
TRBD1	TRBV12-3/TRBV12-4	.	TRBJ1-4	CASTSGQGDEKLFF	TGTGCCAGCACTAGCGGACAGGGGGATGAAAAACTGTTTTTT
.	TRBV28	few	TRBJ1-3	CASTSGGISGNTIYF	TGTGCCAGCACCTCCGGCGGGATCTCTGGAAACACCATATATTTT
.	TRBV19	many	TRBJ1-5	CASNDPVGDSNQPQHF	TGTGCCAGTAATGACCCTGTTGGGGACAGCAATCAGCCCCAGCATTTT
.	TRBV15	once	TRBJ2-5	CATRGLGGGPQETQYF	TGTGCCACCAGGGGTTTAGGCGGGGGCCCCCAAGAGACCCAGTACTTC
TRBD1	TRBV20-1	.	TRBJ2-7	CSARMGQGSNYEQYF	TGCAGTGCTAGAATGGGACAGGGTTCCAATTACGAGCAGTACTTC
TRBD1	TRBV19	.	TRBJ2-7	CASRRYRTGPKERYF	TGTGCCAGTAGGAGATACAGGACAGGGCCAAAAGAGCGGTACTTC
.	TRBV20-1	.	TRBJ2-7	CNALPAGAPGPYEQYF	TGCAATGCCCTACCAGCCGGGGCCCCGGGGCCCTACGAGCAGTACTTC
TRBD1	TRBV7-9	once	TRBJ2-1	CASSLVGGRTGVDNEQFF	TGTGCCAGCAGCTTAGTAGGTGGTAGGACAGGGGTAGACAATGAGCAGTTCTTC
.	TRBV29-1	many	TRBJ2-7	CSVEDRFSYEQYF	TGCAGCGTTGAAGATCGATTTTCCTACGAGCAGTACTTC
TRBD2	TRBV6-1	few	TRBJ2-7	CASSRTSGGSGKGYEQYF	TGTGCCAGCAGTAGGACTAGCGGGGGATCCGGGAAAGGGTACGAGCAGTACTTC
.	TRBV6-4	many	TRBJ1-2	CASSDSRQLGDISGYTF	TGTGCCAGCAGTGACTCGAGACAGCTTGGGGATATAAGTGGCTACACCTTC
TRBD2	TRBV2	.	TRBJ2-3	CASSEFSGGAWDTQYF	TGTGCCAGCAGTGAATTTAGCGGGGGGGCCTGGGATACGCAGTATTTT
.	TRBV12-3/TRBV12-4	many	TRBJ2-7	CASRGTASTGEQYF	TGTGCCAGCAGGGGGACGGCCTCTACTGGCGAGCAGTACTTC
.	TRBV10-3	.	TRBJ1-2	CAISESGGVYGYTF	TGTGCCATCAGTGAGTCGGGAGGGGTCTATGGCTACACCTTC
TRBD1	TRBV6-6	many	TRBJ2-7	CASSYGTGQGLYEQYF	TGTGCCAGCAGTTACGGGACGGGACAGGGCCTCTACGAGCAGTACTTC